The rows below give T cell receptor beta chains drawn from one sample of a study of cytomegalovirus exposure and HLA in healthy donors. Profiling relied on immunoSEQ multiplex PCR, and the TCRdb table lists in-frame clones only, not all of them. Reported are 80,000 to 95,000 clones; the ten largest clones contain around 1.1%. Sequencing was performed on PBMCs. The receptors were gathered from a woman in her thirties in good health and CMV-seronegative. CDR3s include the opening cysteine and the closing phenylalanine or tryptophan. A D gene is named only where the DNA matches it firmly.

V: TRBV6-1
D: NA
J: TRBJ1-2
DNA: TGTGCCAGCAGTGAAACCGGGGGCTATGGCTACACCTTC
CDR3: CASSETGGYGYTF

V: TRBV7-9
D: NA
J: TRBJ1-6
DNA: TGTGCCAGCAGCTTAGGTGGCGGAGGATCCTTGGGGTCCAATTCACCCCTCCACTTT
CDR3: CASSLGGGGSLGSNSPLHF

V: TRBV4-1
D: NA
J: TRBJ1-1
DNA: TGCGCCAGCACTGAGGGCAGGGGAAAAATGAACACTGAAGCTTTCTTT
CDR3: CASTEGRGKMNTEAFF

V: TRBV5-1
D: TRBD2
J: TRBJ2-5
DNA: TGCGCCAGCAGCCCCGATGGCACTAGCGGGAGGGTGACCCAGTACTTC
CDR3: CASSPDGTSGRVTQYF

V: TRBV27
D: NA
J: TRBJ2-2
DNA: TGTGCCAGCAGTCCGCTAAACACCGGGGAGCTGTTTTTT
CDR3: CASSPLNTGELFF

V: TRBV19
D: NA
J: TRBJ2-7
DNA: TGTGCCAGTCGGGGGACGGGAACCAGCTACGAGCAGTACTTC
CDR3: CASRGTGTSYEQYF

V: TRBV5-1
D: NA
J: TRBJ1-1
DNA: TGCGCCAGCAGGCTGGACAGAGTGAACACTGAAGCTTTCTTT
CDR3: CASRLDRVNTEAFF

V: TRBV19
D: TRBD1
J: TRBJ1-6
DNA: TGTGCCAGTAGCTGGGGACAGGGAGTATCACCCCTCCACTTT
CDR3: CASSWGQGVSPLHF

V: TRBV5-1
D: NA
J: TRBJ2-3
DNA: TGCGCCAGCAGCCCACACATAAGAGATACGCAGTATTTT
CDR3: CASSPHIRDTQYF

V: TRBV7-2
D: NA
J: TRBJ2-1
DNA: TGTGCCAGCAGCCAATCCTACAATGAGCAGTTCTTC
CDR3: CASSQSYNEQFF

V: TRBV18
D: NA
J: TRBJ2-3
DNA: TGTGCCAGCTCACCACCGAACAGGATCTGGGGGCGTCAGACAGATACGCAGTATTTT
CDR3: CASSPPNRIWGRQTDTQYF

V: TRBV27
D: TRBD1
J: TRBJ2-1
DNA: TGTGCCAGCAGTCCCTATCCGACAGGGTACAATGAGCAGTTCTTC
CDR3: CASSPYPTGYNEQFF

V: TRBV5-1
D: TRBD1
J: TRBJ2-5
DNA: TGCGCCAGCAGCTTGGCCAACCTAGGACAGGGAGAGACCCAGTACTTC
CDR3: CASSLANLGQGETQYF

V: TRBV7-2
D: NA
J: TRBJ1-2
DNA: TGTGCCAGCAGCTTGGCCGGACAGAACTATGGCTACACCTTC
CDR3: CASSLAGQNYGYTF

V: TRBV18
D: TRBD1
J: TRBJ1-5
DNA: TGTGCCAGCTCACTCGGGGACAGCCAGCCCCAGCATTTT
CDR3: CASSLGDSQPQHF

V: TRBV5-1
D: NA
J: TRBJ1-1
DNA: TGCGCCAGCAGCTTGTCGGCAGGGTTGAACACTGAAGCTTTCTTT
CDR3: CASSLSAGLNTEAFF

V: TRBV4-1
D: TRBD2
J: TRBJ2-7
DNA: TGCGCCAGCAGCCAAGAACTAGCGGGAGTAGGATACGAGCAGTACTTC
CDR3: CASSQELAGVGYEQYF

V: TRBV5-1
D: NA
J: TRBJ1-6
DNA: TGCGCCAGCAGCCGATCCTCAGTCGGACTAGGTTCACCCCTCCACTTT
CDR3: CASSRSSVGLGSPLHF

V: TRBV25-1
D: NA
J: TRBJ2-1
DNA: TGTGCCAGCAGTGAAGGTGTTGGGACACTAAATGAGCAGTTCTTC
CDR3: CASSEGVGTLNEQFF

V: TRBV9
D: TRBD2
J: TRBJ2-5
DNA: TGTGCCAGCCCCTCGAGTGAGCGGGAGAGGGAGACCCAGTACTTC
CDR3: CASPSSERERETQYF

V: TRBV6-5
D: NA
J: TRBJ2-7
DNA: TGTGCCAGCAGCCCTCTAGCGGAAAGGGGGTACGAGCAGTACTTC
CDR3: CASSPLAERGYEQYF

V: TRBV6-6
D: TRBD1
J: TRBJ1-5
DNA: TGTGCCAGCAGGCCAGGGGACAGGGGTCAGCCCCAGCATTTT
CDR3: CASRPGDRGQPQHF

V: TRBV6-5
D: NA
J: TRBJ2-7
DNA: TGTGCCAGCAGTTACGGCAGGAATTACGAGCAGTACTTC
CDR3: CASSYGRNYEQYF

V: TRBV7-9
D: TRBD2
J: TRBJ2-7
DNA: TGTGCCAGCAGCCCGACTAGCGGGAGGGCCTACGAGCAGTACTTC
CDR3: CASSPTSGRAYEQYF

V: TRBV18
D: NA
J: TRBJ2-3
DNA: TGTGCCAGCTCACTGACAGGTCCCCGCACAGATACGCAGTATTTT
CDR3: CASSLTGPRTDTQYF

V: TRBV19
D: TRBD2
J: TRBJ2-5
DNA: TGTGCCAGTAGACTAGCGGGGGGGCGGGAGACCCAGTACTTC
CDR3: CASRLAGGRETQYF

V: TRBV7-6
D: NA
J: TRBJ2-7
DNA: TGTGCCAGCAGCCCCTCAGGCACCTCTTTAGCCTACGAGCAGTACTTC
CDR3: CASSPSGTSLAYEQYF

V: TRBV5-5
D: NA
J: TRBJ1-1
DNA: TGTGCCAGCAGTCTGTCATGGGTTCAGGACACTGAAGCTTTCTTT
CDR3: CASSLSWVQDTEAFF

V: TRBV5-1
D: NA
J: TRBJ2-1
DNA: TGCGCCAGCAGCCTAGGGGACAATGAGCAGTTCTTC
CDR3: CASSLGDNEQFF

V: TRBV18
D: NA
J: TRBJ1-1
DNA: TGTGCCAGCTCACCTGCACTCAGGATGGTGGAAGACACTGAAGCTTTCTTT
CDR3: CASSPALRMVEDTEAFF

V: TRBV6-1
D: NA
J: TRBJ2-1
DNA: TGTGCCAGCAGGCCTCTAGGTCCGGGGGAGCAGTTCTTC
CDR3: CASRPLGPGEQFF

V: TRBV6-4
D: NA
J: TRBJ2-1
DNA: TGTGCCAGCAGTGACTCCGAGGACGGGGATTACAATGAGCAGTTCTTC
CDR3: CASSDSEDGDYNEQFF

V: TRBV30
D: NA
J: TRBJ1-5
DNA: TGTGCCTGGAGTGGACAGGGCAATCAGCCCCAGCATTTT
CDR3: CAWSGQGNQPQHF

V: TRBV5-1
D: NA
J: TRBJ2-1
DNA: TGCGCCAGCAGCTTCGGACACTACTCCTACAATGAGCAGTTCTTC
CDR3: CASSFGHYSYNEQFF

V: TRBV5-1
D: TRBD1
J: TRBJ1-1
DNA: TGCGCCAGCAGCCCCCCGGGACAGATGAACACTGAAGCTTTCTTT
CDR3: CASSPPGQMNTEAFF

V: TRBV7-9
D: NA
J: TRBJ1-3
DNA: TGTGCCAGCAGCTTAGTCAGGGACTCTGGAAACACCATATATTTT
CDR3: CASSLVRDSGNTIYF

V: TRBV5-5
D: TRBD1
J: TRBJ2-7
DNA: TGTGCCAGCAGCCGGGACAGGGCAGGCTACGAGCAGTACTTC
CDR3: CASSRDRAGYEQYF

V: TRBV30
D: NA
J: TRBJ2-7
DNA: TGTGCCTGGAGTCCGGGGAGCGCCTACGAGCAGTACTTC
CDR3: CAWSPGSAYEQYF

V: TRBV18
D: NA
J: TRBJ2-1
DNA: TGTGCCAGCCACGGCTCAAGCGGCTCCTACAATGAGCAGTTCTTC
CDR3: CASHGSSGSYNEQFF

V: TRBV23-1
D: NA
J: TRBJ2-7
DNA: TGCGCCAGCGGATTCAGGGGCTACGAGCAGTACTTC
CDR3: CASGFRGYEQYF

V: TRBV5-6
D: TRBD2
J: TRBJ2-1
DNA: TGTGCCAGCAGCTTGGGGAACGGGGGACTAGTCGAATTGGAGCAGTTCTTC
CDR3: CASSLGNGGLVELEQFF

V: TRBV2
D: TRBD2
J: TRBJ2-1
DNA: TGTGCCAGCTCCGCAAGACTAGCGAGCTACAATGAGCAGTTCTTC
CDR3: CASSARLASYNEQFF

V: TRBV6-1
D: NA
J: TRBJ1-2
DNA: TGTGCCAGCAGTGAGGGGGCAGGGACTAACTATGGCTACACCTTC
CDR3: CASSEGAGTNYGYTF

V: TRBV19
D: NA
J: TRBJ1-1
DNA: TGTGCCAGTAGTATGAGTGAGAACACTGAAGCTTTCTTT
CDR3: CASSMSENTEAFF

V: TRBV7-2
D: NA
J: TRBJ1-2
DNA: TGTGCCAGCTTTAGGGGGGGGGCTAACTATGGCTACACCTTC
CDR3: CASFRGGANYGYTF

V: TRBV5-1
D: NA
J: TRBJ2-3
DNA: TGCGCCAGCAGCCCAGCGGTCACAGATACGCAGTATTTT
CDR3: CASSPAVTDTQYF